Following are 2 T cell receptor beta chains from one sample sequenced in a study of Tregs in tolerant kidney transplant recipients. The data were produced by immunoSEQ multiplex PCR, yet TCRdb's version contains in-frame clones alone and is incomplete. Of 70,000 to 95,000 clones listed, approximately 90% are singletons. Sequences were derived from Tregs from blood, sampled before the transplant. All receptors come from a human donor who received a combined kidney and bone marrow transplant.

This chain connects TRBV7-2 to TRBJ2-7; the D gene is possibly TRBD1 (5 bases). Trimming took 5 bases from V and 2 from J, leaving 16 bases between them. Germline V gene lookup returns CDR1 SGHTA and CDR2 FQGNSA. This CDR3 has 15 amino acids. The CDR3 sequence is CASSRARVLAYEQYF. Here the CDR3 DNA reads TGTGCCAGCAGCCGGGCCAGGGTCCTTGCCTACGAGCAGTACTTC.

The rearrangement links TRBV11-2 to TRBJ2-1; TRBD1 aligns across 7 bases. The CDR3 totals 16 residues. CDR1 is SGHAT and CDR2 is FQNNGV in the germline V gene. The V gene end was trimmed by 6 bases and the J gene end by 3 bases; junction bases not matched to a gene: 11. The CDR3 loop is CASRHTTGQFYNEQFF. CDR3 sequence (DNA): TGTGCCAGCAGGCATACTACGGGACAGTTCTACAATGAGCAGTTCTTC.